Each of the 30 T cell receptor beta chains below was sequenced from the same sample in a study of post-analysis software for immune sequencing data (dated by TCRdb to between 2014 and 2016). The antigens these receptors bind are not known. On the study overall, not on this receptor specifically: Patients showed significantly higher frequencies than controls for about 5 TRBV segments, among them TRBV5-6, TRBV5-1 and TRBV20-1.

The receptor library was made with PCR. The sequencer listed for this sample is Illumina HiSeq 2500. To reduce PCR and sequencing biases, unique molecular identifiers were built into the TCR beta cDNA libraries. TCRdb ran its own pipeline on the public reads, namely fastp trimming at Q25 and MiXCR clone calling, and kept in-frame beta chains. Each CDR3 protein appears once, grouped with its most common genes and DNA. For this sample there are approximately 770,000 distinct CDR3 sequences; 40% to 55% appear just once. The ten largest make up 4.9% of the sample. The sequenced sample was blood. The source of these receptors is a girl aged 5 to 17 with multiple sclerosis.

This clonotype occurred once. The chain couples TRBV5-1 to TRBJ2-5, with TRBD1 matching over 7 bases. Germline-derived CDR1 and CDR2 are SGHRS and YFSETQ. This CDR3 has 13 residues. The trim removed 9 bases at V and 2 bases at J, leaving 7 bases unmatched. The CDR3 nucleotides read TGCGCCAACAGGGGCACTCCACAAGAGACCCAGTACTTC. Protein sequence: CANRGTPQETQYF.

The rearrangement joins TRBV7-3 to TRBJ2-1; TRBD1 matches at 10 bases. CDR3 length: 15 residues. Germline CDR1 and CDR2: SGHTA and FQGTGA. The V segment lost 4 bases and the J segment 6 bases; nucleotides outside the gene matches: 6. CDR3 residues: CASSSRDRGRNEQFF. CDR3 DNA: TGTGCCAGCAGCTCCCGGGACAGGGGTCGCAATGAGCAGTTCTTC.

In the case of this clonotype: A single base separates this from a much larger clone, so it may be a read error. The V gene is TRBV4-3, the J gene TRBJ2-5; TRBD1 matches at 9 bases. The CDR3 contains 17 residues. Germline loops: CDR1 LGHNA, CDR2 YSLEER. CDR3 in amino acids: CASSQDWTGAFQETLYF. The CDR3 DNA is TGCGCCAGCAGCCAAGATTGGACAGGGGCATTCCAAGAGACCCTGTACTTC.

This chain joins TRBV6-5 and TRBJ1-2; a possible D gene is TRBD1 (5 bases). CDR3 length: 14 residues. Deletions cut 6 bases from V and 7 bases from J, with 18 bases between. Germline lookup yields CDR1 MNHEY and CDR2 SVGAGI. This CDR3 is CASSREGVISGYTF. The CDR3 nucleotides read TGTGCCAGCAGCCGCGAAGGGGTTATTTCTGGCTACACCTTC.

This clonotype has a handful of counts. This chain uses TRBV29-1 with TRBJ1-2, with 8 nucleotides matching TRBD1. This CDR3 region has 18 residues. In germline, CDR1 is SQVTM, CDR2 ANQGSEA. Trimming at V came to 7 bases and at J to 6 bases, leaving 25 bases not matched to a gene. Here the CDR3 reads CSAGMVTGQGGGGDGYTF. CDR3 bases: TGCAGCGCTGGGATGGTCACCGGACAGGGAGGAGGAGGAGATGGCTACACCTTC.

This clonotype was counted between two and nine times. The CDR3 nucleotides are TGTGCCAGCAGTTTGGTTCCGGGGCGGACATACGAGCAGTACTTC. Protein sequence: CASSLVPGRTYEQYF. J is TRBJ2-7 and V is TRBV12-3 or TRBV12-4; D tentatively reads TRBD1 or TRBD2 (5 bases each). Trimming took 3 bases from V and 4 from J, leaving 16 bases between them. This CDR3 has 15 residues.

At least ten counts were recorded for this clonotype. The chain employs TRBV5-1 and TRBJ2-5; 15 bases are a match to TRBD2. The J segment lost 4 bases and the V segment lost 4 bases, leaving 2 bases of the junction unmatched. Per germline, CDR1 SGHRS and CDR2 YFSETQ. The CDR3 is made up of 15 amino acids. CDR3 coding DNA: TGCGCCAGCAGCAGGGGACTAGCGGGAGGAGAGACCCAGTACTTC. Its protein is CASSRGLAGGETQYF.

This clonotype was picked up one time. V usage is TRBV6-6 and J usage is TRBJ1-5, with 7 bases that match TRBD1. Germline CDR1 and CDR2: MNHNY and SVGAGI (reference sequence). V shed 2 bases, J shed 5 bases, and the junction held 9 bases outside the gene matches. The CDR3 covers 16 residues. CDR3 sequence: CASSYDFDRVDQPQHF. In nucleotides, the CDR3 is TGTGCCAGCAGTTACGACTTTGACAGGGTAGATCAGCCCCAGCATTTT.

The chain is built from TRBV6-2 or TRBV6-3 and TRBJ1-1, with D tentatively TRBD1 (6 bases). Deletions cut 2 bases from V and 4 bases from J, with 17 bases between. This CDR3 comprises 16 residues. CDR1 and CDR2 (germline): MNHEY, SVGEGT. The CDR3 nucleotides are TGTGCCAGCAGTTACCCGAAACAGGGCGGCGGCACTGAAGCTTTCTTT. Its translation: CASSYPKQGGGTEAFF.

There are a few counts of this clonotype. V usage is TRBV5-5 and J usage is TRBJ2-7; D may match TRBD1 or TRBD2 (5 bases each). CDR3 length equals 15 residues. Trimming took 4 bases from V and 0 from J, leaving 14 bases between them. Germline loops: CDR1 SGHKS, CDR2 YYEKEE (reference sequence). The CDR3 loop reads CASSQGSVRSYEQYF. The CDR3 region has the DNA TGTGCCAGCAGCCAGGGTAGCGTGCGCTCCTACGAGCAGTACTTC.

The table lists this clonotype with a few counts. The chain combines TRBV12-3 or TRBV12-4 with TRBJ2-7; D may be TRBD2 (5 bases). V was shortened by 5 bases and J by 0 bases, with 14 bases between the two germline ends. This CDR3 comprises 15 residues. In nucleotides, the CDR3 is TGTGCCAGCAGTCCGGACTCGACGTTCTCCTACGAGCAGTACTTC. Amino acids: CASSPDSTFSYEQYF.

The V and J genes are TRBV7-9 and TRBJ2-7; D ambiguous. Trimming removed 4 bases from V and 2 bases from J, with 18 bases in between. This CDR3 is 16 amino acids long. CDR1 is SEHNR, CDR2 FQNEAQ, per germline (reference sequence). The CDR3 coding sequence is TGTGCCAGCAGCTCCCAAACTATGAGAAACCCCTACGAGCAGTACTTC. Its protein product is CASSSQTMRNPYEQYF.

The chain uses TRBV29-1 and TRBJ2-5; D may be TRBD2 (6 bases). The V end was cut by 2 bases, the J end by 0 bases, with 7 bases between. This CDR3 has 13 residues. Germline-derived CDR1 and CDR2 are SQVTM and ANQGSEA. The CDR3 bases are TGCAGCGTTGAACGGGAGTACCAAGAGACCCAGTACTTC. It yields the protein CSVEREYQETQYF.

This clonotype appeared a few times. The CDR3 DNA sequence: TGTGCCAGTACCCCGCGGGACAGGGGGTCCAATGAGCAGTTCTTC. The encoded protein is CASTPRDRGSNEQFF. The chain couples TRBV25-1 to TRBJ2-1, with TRBD1 identical over 11 bases. This CDR3 spans 15 amino acids. CDR1 is MGHDK and CDR2 is SYGVNS in the germline V gene. Losses at the gene ends were 9 bases for V and 6 bases for J; bases not matched to a gene: 10.

The V call is TRBV12-3 or TRBV12-4, the J call TRBJ2-4; D is undetermined. Trimming removed 5 bases at V and 0 bases at J, with 14 bases between. CDR3 length equals 16 residues. CDR3 residues: CASSPSGGIAKNIQYF. CDR3 sequence (DNA): TGTGCCAGCAGTCCCTCGGGCGGAATAGCCAAAAACATTCAGTACTTC.

The chain couples TRBV10-3 to TRBJ2-5; 7 bases are a match to TRBD1. The assigned J gene may be wrong: the sequence end matches TRBJ2-7 better. CDR1 ENHRY and CDR2 SYGVKD come from the germline V gene. This CDR3 contains 14 residues. CDR3 DNA sequence: TGTGCCATCAGTGAGTCGGGGACAGACTACGAGCAGTACTTC. Protein: CAISESGTDYEQYF.

The V and J genes are TRBV7-2 and TRBJ1-5; no reliable D call. The CDR3 runs to 14 residues. Germline CDR1 and CDR2: SGHTA and FQGNSA. V was trimmed by 4 bases and J by 3 bases, leaving 10 bases between them. CDR3 in amino acids: CASSSQVNNQPQHF. For the CDR3, the DNA is TGTGCCAGCAGCTCGCAGGTTAACAATCAGCCCCAGCATTTT.

CDR3 DNA sequence: TGTGCCAGCTCTGAAAGGACTAGCAGTAGCTCCTACAATGAGCAGTTCTTC. This sequence encodes CASSERTSSSSYNEQFF. The chain joins TRBV18 to TRBJ2-1, with TRBD2 matching 8 bases. V gave up 6 bases and J gave up 0 bases; unmatched junction bases: 10. The CDR3 is 17 amino acids. CDR1 and CDR2 from the germline V gene are KGHSH and LQKENI.

This clonotype was found a few times. The chain joins TRBV5-6 to TRBJ2-5; 15 nucleotides align to TRBD2. From germline, CDR1 is SGHDT and CDR2 YYEEEE. CDR3 length: 17 amino acids. Trimming took 4 bases from V and 5 from J; bases not matched to a gene: 9. Here the CDR3 reads CASSIGLAGGSWETQYF. For the CDR3, the DNA is TGTGCCAGCAGCATAGGACTAGCGGGAGGGAGCTGGGAGACCCAGTACTTC.

This clonotype came up once. This chain joins TRBV7-2 and TRBJ2-1; D remains ambiguous. TRBJ2-7 explains the end of the DNA better; the J call may be wrong. Germline V CDR1 and CDR2: SGHTA, FQGNSA. The CDR3 has 16 amino acids. CDR3 protein: CASSLSPVRDASEQYF. In DNA, the CDR3 is TGTGCCAGCAGCTTATCCCCGGTACGAGACGCCTCCGAGCAGTACTTC.

In its sample, this clonotype was seen a few times. The chain uses TRBV7-2 and TRBJ2-3; 7 positions agree with TRBD2. V was clipped by 5 bases and J by 3 bases; unmatched bases: 17. The germline CDR1 and CDR2 sequences are SGHTA and FQGNSA. The CDR3 length is 18 residues. Written as DNA, the CDR3 is TGTGCCAGCAGCCCCAGAGGGGTGTTTGGACTAGGAACAGATACGCAGTATTTT. This translates into CASSPRGVFGLGTDTQYF.

This clonotype came up a few times. This chain joins TRBV27 and TRBJ1-1; D remains unclear. This CDR3 region has 14 residues. The germline V gene has CDR1 MNHEY and CDR2 SMNVEV (reference sequence). V lost 6 bases and J 0 bases, leaving 11 bases between the germline ends. The CDR3 DNA is TGTGCCAGCAGCCTAGGTCCGCTGAACACTGAAGCTTTCTTT. It yields the protein CASSLGPLNTEAFF.

The chain carries TRBV24-1 and TRBJ2-1, with no clear D. Germline CDR1 and CDR2: KGHDR and SFDVKD. The CDR3 is 16 residues long. V gave up 7 bases and J gave up 0 bases, with 15 bases separating them. In DNA form, the CDR3 reads TGTGCCACCAGCGTGAGCTCCCCGAGCTCCTACAATGAGCAGTTCTTC. It translates to CATSVSSPSSYNEQFF.

This rearrangement joins TRBV6-5 to TRBJ2-5; 9 bases agree with TRBD1. CDR3 length: 16 amino acids. With 2 bases clipped from V and 1 base from J, the junction kept 5 bases outside the gene matches. Germline loops: CDR1 MNHEY, CDR2 SVGAGI. CDR3 in amino acids: CASSYGLQGAQETQYF. The CDR3, as DNA: TGTGCCAGCAGTTACGGGTTACAGGGGGCCCAAGAGACCCAGTACTTC.

This clonotype was counted a few times. The V gene is TRBV20-1, the J gene TRBJ2-3; possibly TRBD1 or TRBD2 for D (5 bases each). The CDR3 has 15 amino acids. Trimming left V 6 bases short and J 4 bases short, with 20 bases between. Germline assignment: CDR1 DFQATT and CDR2 SNEGSKA (reference sequence). The chain's CDR3 is CSAPLGRVEADTQYF. The CDR3 DNA is TGCAGTGCCCCTTTGGGACGCGTTGAGGCAGATACGCAGTATTTT.

The chain has TRBV28 and TRBJ1-6; 10 bases fit TRBD1. The CDR3 spans 14 residues. In germline, CDR1 is MDHEN, CDR2 SYDVKM. With V trimmed by 7 bases and J by 11 bases, 8 bases remained unmatched. In DNA, the CDR3 is TGTGCCAGCAACTCCGGGACAGGGGATCCACCCCTCCACTTT. Residues: CASNSGTGDPPLHF.

The chain is built from TRBV12-3 or TRBV12-4 and TRBJ1-2, with no clear D. The CDR3 sequence is 13 residues long. The V gene lost 4 bases and the J gene lost 3 bases, with 9 bases spanning the gap. The CDR3 DNA is TGTGCCAGCAGTTCGATTGGCTACTATGGCTACACCTTC. Translation gives CASSSIGYYGYTF.

The rearrangement uses TRBV4-2 and TRBJ2-4; 7 nucleotides align to TRBD1. The DNA matches TRBJ2-7 better at its end, which makes the J call doubtful. Germline-derived CDR1 and CDR2 are LGHNA and YNFKEQ. This CDR3 spans 16 amino acids. In DNA form, the CDR3 reads TGTGCCAGCAGCCCCCCGGGGACAGTCTCATCCTACGAGCAGTACTTC. As protein: CASSPPGTVSSYEQYF.

J is TRBJ2-7 and V is TRBV20-1; TRBD1 might be the D (5 bases). The germline CDR1 and CDR2 sequences are DFQATT and SNEGSKA (reference sequence). Trimming removed 3 bases at V and 0 bases at J, with 12 bases between. The CDR3 length is 14 residues. In DNA, the CDR3 is TGCAGTGCTAGGGAATACAGGAGCTCCTACGAGCAGTACTTC. As protein: CSAREYRSSYEQYF.

The chain uses TRBV7-9 and TRBJ2-1, with 16 positions matching TRBD2. Germline lookup yields CDR1 SEHNR and CDR2 FQNEAQ (reference sequence). Losses at the gene ends were 6 bases for V and 6 bases for J; bases not matched to a gene: 14. This CDR3 contains 19 residues. CDR3 in DNA: TGTGCCAGCAGTATAGGAGGGGGACTAGCGGGAGGGCTCACCAATGAGCAGTTCTTC. As protein: CASSIGGGLAGGLTNEQFF. Based on the CDR3 plus reference TRBV7-9 and TRBJ2-1, the full variable domain is DTGVSQNPRHKITKRGQNVTFRCDPISEHNRLYWYRQTLGQGPEFLTYFQNEAQLEKSRLLSDRFSAERPKGSFSTLEIQRTEQGDSAMYLCASSIGGGLAGGLTNEQFFGPGTRLTVL.